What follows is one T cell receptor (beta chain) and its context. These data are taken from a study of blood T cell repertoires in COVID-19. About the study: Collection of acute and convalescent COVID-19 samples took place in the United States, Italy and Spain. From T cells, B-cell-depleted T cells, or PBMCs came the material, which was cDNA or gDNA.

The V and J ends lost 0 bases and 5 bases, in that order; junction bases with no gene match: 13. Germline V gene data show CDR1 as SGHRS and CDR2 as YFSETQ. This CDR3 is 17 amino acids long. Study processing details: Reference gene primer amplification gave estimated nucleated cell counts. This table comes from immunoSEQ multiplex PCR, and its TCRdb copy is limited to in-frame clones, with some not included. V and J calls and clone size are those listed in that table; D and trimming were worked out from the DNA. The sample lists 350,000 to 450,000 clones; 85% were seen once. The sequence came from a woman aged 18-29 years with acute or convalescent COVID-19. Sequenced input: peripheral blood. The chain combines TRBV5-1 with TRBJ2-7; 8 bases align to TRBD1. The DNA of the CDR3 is TGCGCCAGCAGCTTGGGGCCTGCTCAGGGGGCGAGGAACGAGCAGTACTTC. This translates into CASSLGPAQGARNEQYF.